The 22 T cell receptor beta chains below all came from one sample that was sequenced in a study of STAT5B mutations in CD4+ large granular lymphocyte leukemia. Repertoires were generated with immunoSEQ multiplex PCR, while TCRdb's copy carries only in-frame clones and drops some. The sample carries 2,000 to 2,500 clones, over 70% recorded once. Input material: PBMCs. These receptors were collected from a woman in her seventies with CD4+ T-cell large granular lymphocyte leukemia.

This clone was found a few times. The genes are TRBV6-1 and TRBJ1-2; D is ambiguous. Deletions cut 2 bases from V and 3 bases from J, with 7 bases between. Germline CDR1 MNHNS, CDR2 SASEGT. This CDR3 spans 13 amino acids. CDR3 region: CASSEIGYYGYTF. CDR3 bases: TGTGCCAGCAGTGAAATAGGATACTATGGCTACACCTTC.

The chain joins TRBV29-1 to TRBJ1-2; a weak D match, TRBD1 (6 bases). With 4 bases removed from V and 6 bases from J, the gap between germline ends came to 12 bases. CDR3 length: 12 amino acids. The V gene's germline CDR1 is SQVTM and CDR2 ANQGSEA. The CDR3 nucleotides read TGCAGCGTTGTAGGGGGGAGCCATGGCTACACCTTC. Translated: CSVVGGSHGYTF.

The gene calls are TRBV5-1 and TRBJ2-5; perhaps TRBD2 as D (5 bases). Trimming took 3 bases from V and 2 from J, leaving 14 bases between them. Looked up from germline, CDR1 is SGHRS and CDR2 is YFSETQ. CDR3 length equals 15 residues. CDR3 sequence: CASSWRSPIQETQYF. The DNA of the CDR3 is TGCGCCAGCAGCTGGAGGAGCCCGATACAAGAGACCCAGTACTTC.

The chain couples TRBV10-1 to TRBJ1-1; tentatively, D is TRBD1 (5 bases). The V gene's germline CDR1 is WNHNN and CDR2 SYGVQD (reference sequence). V shed 6 bases and J shed 2 bases, with 10 bases lying between them. This CDR3 has 13 residues. Written as DNA, the CDR3 is TGCGCCAGCAGGGCCCGGACAAACACTGAAGCTTTCTTT. This sequence encodes CASRARTNTEAFF.

This clone was detected once. This rearrangement joins TRBV15 to TRBJ2-5, with 9 nucleotides matching TRBD2. The CDR3 has 16 residues. J was trimmed by 3 bases and V by 6 bases; bases with no gene match: 11. The V gene's germline CDR1 is LNHNV and CDR2 YYDKDF (reference sequence). CDR3 region: CATRMASGRLEETQYF. Written as DNA, the CDR3 is TGTGCCACCAGAATGGCGAGCGGGAGGCTCGAAGAGACCCAGTACTTC.

CDR3 amino acids: CASSPEVARGIQYF. CDR3 in DNA: TGCGCCAGCAGCCCGGAGGTAGCGAGAGGCATTCAGTACTTC. The rearrangement links TRBV5-1 to TRBJ2-4, with D perhaps matching TRBD2 (5 bases). The V gene lost 4 bases and the J gene lost 9 bases, with 17 bases spanning the gap. The CDR3 loop spans 14 amino acids. Looked up from germline, CDR1 is SGHRS and CDR2 is YFSETQ.

This sequence joins TRBV5-6 and TRBJ1-1; weak D call: TRBD1 (6 bases). The CDR3 totals 13 residues. V was trimmed by 6 bases and J by 1 base, leaving 10 bases between them. The germline V gene encodes CDR1 SGHDT and CDR2 YYEEEE. The CDR3 sequence: CASIGQPNTEAFF. The DNA for the CDR3 is TGTGCCAGCATCGGACAGCCGAACACTGAAGCTTTCTTT.

The chain has TRBV9 and TRBJ2-7, with TRBD1 matching over 7 bases. V was pared by 3 bases and J by 4 bases, with 4 bases of the junction left unmatched. CDR1 and CDR2 from the germline V gene are SGDLS and YYNGEE. The CDR3 extends over 13 amino acids. The CDR3 is CASSAGTVYEQYF. CDR3 DNA sequence: TGTGCCAGCAGCGCAGGGACAGTATACGAGCAGTACTTC.

The J gene is TRBJ1-1, the V gene TRBV11-1, with 7 bases lining up with TRBD1. With 6 bases clipped from V and 1 base from J, the junction kept 5 bases outside the gene matches. CDR1 is SGHAT and CDR2 is FQDESV in the germline V gene (reference sequence). This CDR3 comprises 14 residues. CDR3 nucleotides: TGTGCCAGCAGTCAGGGGGTGAGGAACACTGAAGCTTTCTTT. As protein: CASSQGVRNTEAFF.

This chain connects TRBV6-5 to TRBJ2-5; D assignment may be TRBD1 or TRBD2 (6 bases each). The assigned J gene may be wrong: the sequence end matches TRBJ2-7 better. Germline V CDR1 and CDR2: MNHEY, SVGAGI. The CDR3 is 14 residues long. The CDR3 region is CASSYLGGGYEQYF. The CDR3 bases are TGTGCCAGCAGTTACCTTGGAGGGGGGTACGAGCAGTACTTC.

V is TRBV5-1 and J is TRBJ1-1, with a tentative D call TRBD1 (6 bases). Deletions cut 3 bases from V and 4 bases from J, with 13 bases between. CDR3 size: 14 residues. CDR1 is SGHRS and CDR2 is YFSETQ in the germline V gene. The chain's CDR3 is CASSSNQGTTEAFF. The CDR3 nucleotides read TGCGCCAGCAGCTCGAACCAGGGGACCACTGAAGCTTTCTTT. Variable domain in full (rest from reference TRBV5-1 and TRBJ1-1): KAGVTQTPRYLIKTRGQQVTLSCSPISGHRSVSWYQQTPGQGLQFLFEYFSETQRNKGNFPGRFSGRQFSNSRSEMNVSTLELGDSALYLCASSSNQGTTEAFFGQGTRLTVV.

The V and J genes are TRBV27 and TRBJ2-5; TRBD2 might be the D (6 bases). The germline gives CDR1 MNHEY, CDR2 SMNVEV (reference sequence). The V end was cut by 1 base, the J end by 4 bases, with 13 bases between. This CDR3 comprises 15 residues. The CDR3 DNA is TGTGCCAGCAGTTTATATCAGGAGGGAGGAGAGACCCAGTACTTC. Protein: CASSLYQEGGETQYF.

The rearrangement links TRBV5-6 to TRBJ2-7, with D possibly being TRBD1 (5 bases). V was clipped by 2 bases and J by 0 bases, with 6 bases between them. The length of the CDR3 is 13 residues. CDR1 is SGHDT, CDR2 YYEEEE, per germline. The CDR3 DNA sequence: TGTGCCAGCAGCTTTAGGGGCTCCTACGAGCAGTACTTC. The encoded protein is CASSFRGSYEQYF.

CDR3 residues: CASLADGTYEQYF. CDR3 in DNA: TGTGCCAGCCTAGCGGACGGCACCTACGAGCAGTACTTC. V is TRBV2 and J is TRBJ2-7; 7 bases fit TRBD2. CDR3 size: 13 residues. The V segment lost 8 bases and the J segment 2 bases; nucleotides outside the gene matches: 6. The germline V gene has CDR1 SNHLY and CDR2 FYNNEI.

The chain links TRBV5-1 to TRBJ2-3; weak D call: TRBD2 (5 bases). CDR1 and CDR2 from the germline V gene are SGHRS and YFSETQ. The CDR3 spans 14 residues. Trimming took off 1 base at V and 2 bases at J, with 8 bases between the two ends. The CDR3: CASSLSGTTDTQYF. The CDR3 nucleotides are TGCGCCAGCAGCTTGAGCGGAACCACAGATACGCAGTATTTT.

This chain uses TRBV2 with TRBJ2-7, with 7 bases that match TRBD1. V lost 6 bases and J lost 2; bases outside the gene matches: 4. There are 13 residues in the CDR3. Germline CDR1 is SNHLY and CDR2 is FYNNEI. CDR3 amino acids: CASSAGQAYEQYF. The CDR3 nucleotides are TGTGCCAGCAGCGCCGGACAGGCCTACGAGCAGTACTTC. Based on the CDR3 plus reference TRBV2 and TRBJ2-7, the full variable domain is EPEVTQTPSHQVTQMGQEVILRCVPISNHLYFYWYRQILGQKVEFLVSFYNNEISEKSEIFDDQFSVERPDGSNFTLKIRSTKLEDSAMYFCASSAGQAYEQYFGPGTRLTVT.

This clone appeared a few times. The CDR3 nucleotides read TGCAGCGCCCTGAGGACGGGAGAAAAACTGTTTTTT. It codes for CSALRTGEKLFF. The chain carries TRBV29-1 and TRBJ1-4, with D hard to call. Germline CDR1 SQVTM, CDR2 ANQGSEA. The CDR3 length is 12 residues. V gave up 7 bases and J gave up 8 bases, with 14 bases separating them. Based on the CDR3 plus reference TRBV29-1 and TRBJ1-4, the full variable domain is SAVISQKPSRDICQRGTSLTIQCQVDSQVTMMFWYRQQPGQSLTLIATANQGSEATYESGFVIDKFPISRPNLTFSTLTVSNMSPEDSSIYLCSALRTGEKLFFGSGTQLSVL.

The gene calls are TRBV4-2 and TRBJ2-5; D not resolved. This CDR3 contains 15 residues. With 1 base removed from V and 2 bases from J, the gap between germline ends came to 11 bases. Germline V lookup: CDR1 LGHNA, CDR2 YNFKEQ. This chain's CDR3 is CASSQATLAQETQYF. The CDR3 DNA reads as TGTGCCAGCAGCCAAGCTACACTCGCTCAAGAGACCCAGTACTTC.

The chain employs TRBV5-1 and TRBJ2-1; TRBD2 might be the D (7 bases). The V gene lost 3 bases and the J gene lost 9 bases, with 16 bases spanning the gap. The CDR3 has 14 residues. From germline, CDR1 is SGHRS and CDR2 YFSETQ. CDR3 bases: TGCGCCAGCAGCTCCGGGACTAAGGGGGGTGAGCAGTTCTTC. Its protein is CASSSGTKGGEQFF.

The chain has TRBV5-4 and TRBJ2-7; possibly TRBD2 for D (5 bases). Trimming took off 4 bases at V and 2 bases at J, with 22 bases between the two ends. The CDR3 runs 17 residues. Germline V gene data show CDR1 as SGHNT and CDR2 as YYREEE (reference sequence). The CDR3 spells CASSRNLISGRPYEQYF. CDR3 in DNA: TGTGCCAGCAGCCGCAACCTAATCAGCGGCCGACCCTACGAGCAGTACTTC.

This sequence joins TRBV7-9 and TRBJ1-6; 7 bases match TRBD1. J lost 5 bases, V lost 5 bases, and 3 bases had no gene match. Germline assignment: CDR1 SEHNR and CDR2 FQNEAQ (reference sequence). This CDR3 spans 14 amino acids. CDR3 amino acids: CASSQQGNNSPLHF. Written as DNA, the CDR3 is TGTGCCAGCAGCCAACAGGGGAATAATTCACCCCTCCACTTT.

The chain couples TRBV7-9 to TRBJ2-1; 11 positions agree with TRBD1. The CDR3 consists of 17 residues. CDR1 is SEHNR, CDR2 FQNEAQ, per germline (reference sequence). The trim removed 5 bases at V and 8 bases at J, leaving 14 bases unmatched. CDR3 bases: TGTGCCAGCAGCCTTAGTATGACCGGGACAGGGGGGGATGAGCAGTTCTTC. Translating it yields CASSLSMTGTGGDEQFF.